This T cell receptor (beta chain) was profiled in a study of blood T cell repertoires in COVID-19. The germline V gene encodes CDR1 SGHNT and CDR2 YYREEE (reference sequence). The CDR3 has 11 residues. V was cut by 6 bases and J by 5 bases, with 8 bases left in between. The data were produced by immunoSEQ multiplex PCR, yet TCRdb's version contains in-frame clones alone and is incomplete. Found here are 150,000 to 200,000 clones, 82% of them singletons; the top ten hold under 6.5%. The V call is TRBV5-4, the J call TRBJ1-1; the D is unclear. The specimen sequenced was PBMCs or T cells enriched from blood (not recorded which). The TCR originated in an older woman with acute COVID-19. CDR3 sequence: CASTTLTEAFF. The CDR3 DNA sequence: TGTGCCAGCACCACATTGACTGAAGCTTTCTTT.